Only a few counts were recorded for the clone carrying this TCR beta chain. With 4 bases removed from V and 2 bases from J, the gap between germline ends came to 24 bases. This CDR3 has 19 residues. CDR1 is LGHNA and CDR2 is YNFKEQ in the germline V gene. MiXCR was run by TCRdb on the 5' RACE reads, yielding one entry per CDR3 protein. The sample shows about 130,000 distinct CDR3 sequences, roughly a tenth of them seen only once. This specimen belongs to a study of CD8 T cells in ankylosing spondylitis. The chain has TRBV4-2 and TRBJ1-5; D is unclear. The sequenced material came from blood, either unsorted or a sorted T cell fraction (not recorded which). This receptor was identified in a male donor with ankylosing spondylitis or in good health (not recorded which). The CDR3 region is CASSLTLWGSGGRNQPQHF. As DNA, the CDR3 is TGTGCCAGCAGCCTCACCCTTTGGGGTTCAGGAGGTCGCAATCAGCCCCAGCATTTT.